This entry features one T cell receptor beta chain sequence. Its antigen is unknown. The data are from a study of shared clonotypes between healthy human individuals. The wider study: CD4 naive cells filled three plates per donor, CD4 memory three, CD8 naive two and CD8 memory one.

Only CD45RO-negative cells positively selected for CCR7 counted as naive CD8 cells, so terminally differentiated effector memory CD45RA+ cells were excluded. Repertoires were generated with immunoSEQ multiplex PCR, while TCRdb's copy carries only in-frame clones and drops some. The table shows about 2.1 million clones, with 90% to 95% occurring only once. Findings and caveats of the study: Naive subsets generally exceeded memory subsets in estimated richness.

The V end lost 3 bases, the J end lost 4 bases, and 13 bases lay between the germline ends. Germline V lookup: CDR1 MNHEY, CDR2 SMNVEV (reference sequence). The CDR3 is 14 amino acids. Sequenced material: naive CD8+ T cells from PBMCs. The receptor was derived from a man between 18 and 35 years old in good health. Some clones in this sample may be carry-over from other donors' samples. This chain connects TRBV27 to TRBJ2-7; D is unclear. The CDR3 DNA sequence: TGTGCCAGCAGTTTGTCGGCAGATTGGTACGAGCAGTACTTC. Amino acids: CASSLSADWYEQYF.